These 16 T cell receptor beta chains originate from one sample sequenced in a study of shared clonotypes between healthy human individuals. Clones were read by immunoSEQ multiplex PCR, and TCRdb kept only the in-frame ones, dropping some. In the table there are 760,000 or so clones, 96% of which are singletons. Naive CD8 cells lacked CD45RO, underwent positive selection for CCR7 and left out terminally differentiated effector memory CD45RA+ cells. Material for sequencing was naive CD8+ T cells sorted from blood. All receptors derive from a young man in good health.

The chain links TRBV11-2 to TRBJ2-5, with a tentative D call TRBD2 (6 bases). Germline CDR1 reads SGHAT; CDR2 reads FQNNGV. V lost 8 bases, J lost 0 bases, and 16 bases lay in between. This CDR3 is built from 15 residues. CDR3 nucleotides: TGTGCCAGCTACGGGGGTCCTGCCCACCAAGAGACCCAGTACTTC. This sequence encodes CASYGGPAHQETQYF.

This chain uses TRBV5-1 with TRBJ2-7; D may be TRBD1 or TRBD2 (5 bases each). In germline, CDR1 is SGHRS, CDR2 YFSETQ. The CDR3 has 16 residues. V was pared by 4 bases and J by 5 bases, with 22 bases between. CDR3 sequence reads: CASSIRPGRTPNEQYF. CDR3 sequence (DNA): TGCGCCAGCAGCATACGTCCGGGACGAACGCCGAACGAGCAGTACTTC.

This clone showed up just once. The CDR3 here is CASSLSSATSTDTQYF. The CDR3 nucleotides read TGTGCCAGCAGTTTAAGTTCGGCAACTAGCACAGATACGCAGTATTTT. The chain combines TRBV27 with TRBJ2-3; D remains unclear. CDR1 is MNHEY and CDR2 is SMNVEV in the germline V gene (reference sequence). V was cut by 2 bases and J by 0 bases, with 12 bases left in between. The CDR3 has 16 residues.

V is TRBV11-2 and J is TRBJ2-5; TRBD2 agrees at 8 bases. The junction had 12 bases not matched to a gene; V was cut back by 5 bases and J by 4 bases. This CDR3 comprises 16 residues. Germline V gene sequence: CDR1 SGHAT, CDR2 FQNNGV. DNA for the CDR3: TGTGCCAGCAGCCCTCCCAGCGGACTAGCTAGAGAGACCCAGTACTTC. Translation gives CASSPPSGLARETQYF.

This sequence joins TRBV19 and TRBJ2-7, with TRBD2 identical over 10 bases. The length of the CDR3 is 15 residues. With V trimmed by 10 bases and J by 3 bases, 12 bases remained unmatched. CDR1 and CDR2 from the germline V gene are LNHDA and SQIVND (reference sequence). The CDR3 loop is CATLGRTSGIYEQYF. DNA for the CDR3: TGTGCCACCCTTGGGCGAACTAGCGGGATCTACGAGCAGTACTTC.

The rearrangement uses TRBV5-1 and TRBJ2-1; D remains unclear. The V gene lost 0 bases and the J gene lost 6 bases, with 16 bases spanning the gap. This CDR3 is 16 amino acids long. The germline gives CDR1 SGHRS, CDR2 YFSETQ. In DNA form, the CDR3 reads TGCGCCAGCAGCTTGGGGGCCGGGCGGATTTTCAATGAGCAGTTCTTC. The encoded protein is CASSLGAGRIFNEQFF.

The DNA of the CDR3 is TGCAGCGTTAGGGGGCGGAGCAATGAGCAGTTCTTC. Its translation: CSVRGRSNEQFF. The chain is built from TRBV29-1 and TRBJ2-1, with 7 bases identical to TRBD1. CDR1 and CDR2 from the germline V gene are SQVTM and ANQGSEA. After removal of 5 bases from V and 6 bases from J, the junction contained 4 bases not matched to a gene. CDR3 length: 12 amino acids.

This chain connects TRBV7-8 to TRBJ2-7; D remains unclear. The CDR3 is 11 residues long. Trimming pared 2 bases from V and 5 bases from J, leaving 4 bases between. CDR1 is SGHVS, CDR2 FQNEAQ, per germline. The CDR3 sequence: CASSLLNEQYF. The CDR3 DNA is TGTGCCAGCAGCTTACTGAACGAGCAGTACTTC.

The CDR3 nucleotides read TGTGCCAGTAGTATGCCCGGAGGGGGGTCCTACGAGCAGTACTTC. Residues: CASSMPGGGSYEQYF. V and J are TRBV19 and TRBJ2-7; the D call may be TRBD1 or TRBD2 (6 bases each). Per the germline V gene, CDR1 is LNHDA and CDR2 is SQIVND (reference sequence). The CDR3 runs 15 residues. The V end lost 3 bases, the J end lost 1 base, and 13 bases lay between the germline ends.

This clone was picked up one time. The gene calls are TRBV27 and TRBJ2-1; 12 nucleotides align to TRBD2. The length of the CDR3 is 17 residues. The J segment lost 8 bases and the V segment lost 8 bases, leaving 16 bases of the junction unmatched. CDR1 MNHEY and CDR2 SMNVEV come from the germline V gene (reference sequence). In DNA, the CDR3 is TGTGCCAGCCTCCTCATCTCGACTAGCGGGAGTACGTATGAGCAGTTCTTC. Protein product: CASLLISTSGSTYEQFF.

DNA of the CDR3: TGTGCCAGCAGCTTTGAGGGACTGCAGCCCCAGCATTTT. Its protein is CASSFEGLQPQHF. The chain has TRBV7-8 and TRBJ1-5; tentative D call: TRBD1 (5 bases). This CDR3 is 13 amino acids long. Per germline, CDR1 SGHVS and CDR2 FQNEAQ. Deletions cut 3 bases from V and 7 bases from J, with 10 bases between.

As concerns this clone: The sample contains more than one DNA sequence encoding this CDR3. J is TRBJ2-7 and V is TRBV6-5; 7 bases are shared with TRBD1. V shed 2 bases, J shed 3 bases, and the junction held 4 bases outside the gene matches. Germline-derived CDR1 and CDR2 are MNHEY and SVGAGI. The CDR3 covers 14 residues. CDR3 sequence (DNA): TGTGCCAGCAGTTACGGCGCAGGGGGCTACGAGCAGTACTTC. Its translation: CASSYGAGGYEQYF.

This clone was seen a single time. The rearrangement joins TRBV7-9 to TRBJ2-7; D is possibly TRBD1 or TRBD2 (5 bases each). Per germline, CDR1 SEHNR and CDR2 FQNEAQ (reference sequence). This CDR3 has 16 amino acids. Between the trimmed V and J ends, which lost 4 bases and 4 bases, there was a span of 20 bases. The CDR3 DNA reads TGTGCCAGCAGCTCCAAATGGGGGAACCCACCGTACGAGCAGTACTTC. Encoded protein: CASSSKWGNPPYEQYF.

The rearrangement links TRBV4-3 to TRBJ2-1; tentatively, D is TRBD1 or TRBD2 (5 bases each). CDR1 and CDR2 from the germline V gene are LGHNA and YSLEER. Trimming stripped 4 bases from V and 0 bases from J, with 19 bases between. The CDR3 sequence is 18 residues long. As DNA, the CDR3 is TGCGCCAGCAGCCCAGGACGCCGGGACGGTATCTCCTACAATGAGCAGTTCTTC. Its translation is CASSPGRRDGISYNEQFF.

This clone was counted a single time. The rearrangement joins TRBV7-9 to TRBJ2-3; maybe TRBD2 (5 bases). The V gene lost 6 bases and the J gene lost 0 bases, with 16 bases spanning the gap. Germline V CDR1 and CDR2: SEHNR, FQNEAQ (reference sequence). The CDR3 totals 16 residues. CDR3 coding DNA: TGTGCCAGCAGTCCCCCGGAAGGAGGAAGCACAGATACGCAGTATTTT. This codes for CASSPPEGGSTDTQYF.

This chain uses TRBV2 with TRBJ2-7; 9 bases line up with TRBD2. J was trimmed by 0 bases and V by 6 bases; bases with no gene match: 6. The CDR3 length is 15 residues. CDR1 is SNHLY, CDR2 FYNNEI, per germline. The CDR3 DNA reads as TGTGCCAGCAGCCGCGGACTAGCGATCTCCTACGAGCAGTACTTC. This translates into CASSRGLAISYEQYF.